These 30 T cell receptor beta chains originate from one sample sequenced in a study of tumor-infiltrating lymphocytes in localized non-small cell lung cancer. The table came from immunoSEQ multiplex PCR; TCRdb's copy has only in-frame clones and leaves some out. The repertoire holds 15,000 to 20,000 clones, over 70% seen once, with around 4.9% in the top ten. Material for sequencing was lung tumor tissue. These receptors originate from a human donor with non-small cell lung cancer.

This chain connects TRBV27 to TRBJ1-1; no reliable D call. From germline, CDR1 is MNHEY and CDR2 SMNVEV (reference sequence). Trimming shortened V by 10 bases and J by 5 bases, and 20 bases separated the two germline ends. The CDR3 extends over 14 amino acids. Here the CDR3 DNA reads TGTGCCACCAGCATCATGACATCAGGTACTGAAGCTTTCTTT. As protein: CATSIMTSGTEAFF.

V usage is TRBV4-1 and J usage is TRBJ1-4; 11 bases line up with TRBD1. The germline CDR1 and CDR2 sequences are MGHRA and YSYEKL. CDR3 size: 16 residues. With 2 bases clipped from V and 10 bases from J, the junction kept 9 bases outside the gene matches. CDR3 sequence: CASSQSPGQGEVKLFF. As DNA, the CDR3 is TGCGCCAGCAGCCAATCGCCGGGACAGGGGGAGGTAAAACTGTTTTTT.

The CDR3 spells CATSTGGLSRHGYTF. Written as DNA, the CDR3 is TGTGCCACTTCGACAGGGGGCTTAAGTCGGCATGGCTACACCTTC. This chain joins TRBV6-6 and TRBJ1-2, with 10 bases matching TRBD1. Trimming cost V 10 bases and J 6 bases; bases outside gene matches: 14. The germline CDR1 and CDR2 sequences are MNHNY and SVGAGI (reference sequence). The CDR3 spans 15 residues.

The V gene is TRBV7-2, the J gene TRBJ1-4; possible D gene TRBD1, 5 bases. This CDR3 spans 14 amino acids. CDR1 is SGHTA, CDR2 FQGNSA, per germline. Trimming removed 4 bases at V and 5 bases at J, with 11 bases between. CDR3 nucleotides: TGTGCCAGCAGCTGGGGACGGTGGAATGAAAAACTGTTTTTT. Translated: CASSWGRWNEKLFF.

The rearrangement links TRBV14 to TRBJ1-2, with D uncertain. The V end was cut by 3 bases, the J end by 10 bases, with 12 bases between. Germline V gene sequence: CDR1 SGHDN, CDR2 FVKESK. The CDR3 loop spans 12 amino acids. The CDR3 DNA reads as TGTGCCAGCAGCCAGCGGGGATTAGTCTACACCTTC. Translating gives CASSQRGLVYTF.

The J gene is TRBJ2-1, the V gene TRBV5-4, with 7 bases lining up with TRBD1. Germline lookup yields CDR1 SGHNT and CDR2 YYREEE (reference sequence). The CDR3 length is 14 residues. With V trimmed by 4 bases and J by 3 bases, 4 bases remained unmatched. The chain's CDR3 is CASSPRDSYNEQFF. Here the CDR3 DNA reads TGTGCCAGCAGCCCCCGGGACAGCTACAATGAGCAGTTCTTC.

CDR3 region: CASSYVGGSSYEQYF. CDR3 DNA sequence: TGTGCCAGCAGTTACGTCGGAGGGTCATCCTACGAGCAGTACTTC. The rearrangement links TRBV6-6 to TRBJ2-7, with D tentatively TRBD2 (6 bases). There are 15 residues in the CDR3. The V gene's germline CDR1 is MNHNY and CDR2 SVGAGI (reference sequence). V lost 2 bases and J 1 base, leaving 12 bases between the germline ends.

The V call is TRBV28, the J call TRBJ2-5; 7 bases fit TRBD1. CDR1 MDHEN and CDR2 SYDVKM come from the germline V gene. The CDR3 spans 12 residues. With V trimmed by 8 bases and J by 2 bases, 2 bases remained unmatched. The CDR3 region has the DNA TGTGCCAGCCGACAGGGACAAGAGACCCAGTACTTC. Protein: CASRQGQETQYF.

The CDR3 here is CASSWARGVSNQPQHF. The CDR3 DNA is TGTGCCAGCAGCTGGGCCAGGGGAGTTAGCAATCAGCCCCAGCATTTT. The V gene is TRBV5-8, the J gene TRBJ1-5, with D perhaps TRBD1 (6 bases). The CDR3 is 16 residues long. Trimming pared 3 bases from V and 0 bases from J, leaving 13 bases between. Per the germline V gene, CDR1 is SGHTS and CDR2 is YDEGEE.

V gene TRBV6-5 combines with J gene TRBJ1-1; D remains ambiguous. This CDR3 spans 14 amino acids. CDR1 and CDR2 (germline): MNHEY, SVGAGI. The V end lost 6 bases, the J end lost 8 bases, and 19 bases lay between the germline ends. In nucleotides, the CDR3 is TGTGCCAGCAGAACCACCCCCGGGTCAGAGGAAGCTTTCTTT. This sequence encodes CASRTTPGSEEAFF.

CDR3 DNA sequence: TGTGCCAGCAGCAGAGACTCCTACACCGGGGAGCTGTTTTTT. This gives the protein CASSRDSYTGELFF. The chain employs TRBV7-7 and TRBJ2-2; D is undetermined. Germline-derived CDR1 and CDR2 are SSHAT and FNYEAQ (reference sequence). Between the trimmed V and J ends, which lost 5 bases and 3 bases, there was a span of 10 bases. The CDR3 has 14 residues.

The gene calls are TRBV7-3 and TRBJ2-3; D is undetermined. Germline V gene data show CDR1 as SGHTA and CDR2 as FQGTGA. Trimming removed 2 bases at V and 3 bases at J, with 6 bases between. The CDR3 loop spans 13 amino acids. CDR3 amino acids: CASSLGFTDTQYF. Written as DNA, the CDR3 is TGTGCCAGCAGCTTAGGGTTTACAGATACGCAGTATTTT.

The chain joins TRBV4-2 to TRBJ2-7, with 9 bases matching TRBD2. The CDR3 is 17 residues long. J gave up 3 bases and V 0 bases, and 9 bases lay outside the gene matches. Per the germline V gene, CDR1 is LGHNA and CDR2 is YNFKEQ. The CDR3 coding sequence is TGTGCCAGCAGCCAAGAAGTGCTAGCGGGAAGGAGCTACGAGCAGTACTTC. It yields the protein CASSQEVLAGRSYEQYF.

V and J are TRBV5-1 and TRBJ1-6, with TRBD1 matching 7 bases. The length of the CDR3 is 15 residues. V shed 0 bases, J shed 10 bases, and the junction held 7 bases outside the gene matches. Germline assignment: CDR1 SGHRS and CDR2 YFSETQ. The CDR3 reads CASSLVDRDGSPLHF. CDR3 DNA sequence: TGCGCCAGCAGCTTGGTTGACAGGGACGGGTCACCCCTCCACTTT.

The gene calls are TRBV11-3 and TRBJ2-7; 9 positions agree with TRBD1. Germline loops: CDR1 SGHNT, CDR2 YENEEA. CDR3 size: 16 residues. The trim removed 1 base at V and 6 bases at J, leaving 10 bases unmatched. The CDR3 coding sequence is TGTGCCAGCAGCTTAGCCGGGACAGGGAGTCCCTCCGAGCAGTACTTC. It translates to CASSLAGTGSPSEQYF.

For the CDR3, the DNA is TGTGCCAGCTCACCAGGGGAGGGCTACACCTTC. Translated: CASSPGEGYTF. V usage is TRBV18 and J usage is TRBJ1-2; D call uncertain. CDR3 size: 11 residues. CDR1 KGHSH and CDR2 LQKENI come from the germline V gene. V gave up 2 bases and J gave up 8 bases, with 6 bases separating them.

There are a few counts of this clone. V usage is TRBV11-3 and J usage is TRBJ2-1; a possible D gene is TRBD1 (6 bases). Per the germline V gene, CDR1 is SGHNT and CDR2 is YENEEA. The CDR3 sequence is 15 residues long. The V end was cut by 0 bases, the J end by 3 bases, with 9 bases between. The CDR3 DNA follows: TGTGCCAGCAGCTTAGACACAGGGAACTACAATGAGCAGTTCTTC. Amino acids: CASSLDTGNYNEQFF.

This clone was seen a few times. The chain combines TRBV2 with TRBJ1-1; TRBD1 aligns across 11 bases. CDR1 and CDR2 from the germline V gene are SNHLY and FYNNEI. The V and J ends lost 6 bases and 0 bases, in that order; junction bases with no gene match: 0. This CDR3 region has 14 residues. The CDR3 spells CASRGQGVNTEAFF. CDR3 in DNA: TGTGCCAGCAGGGGACAGGGGGTGAACACTGAAGCTTTCTTT.

This clone rates as medium-sized (0.01 to 0.1%). The V call is TRBV2, the J call TRBJ2-7; perhaps TRBD1 as D (6 bases). The CDR3 covers 14 residues. The V end was cut by 6 bases, the J end by 2 bases, with 14 bases between. The germline V gene encodes CDR1 SNHLY and CDR2 FYNNEI. The DNA for the CDR3 is TGTGCCAGCAGGGTTCAGGGGACCACCTACGAGCAGTACTTC. It translates to CASRVQGTTYEQYF.

The chain is built from TRBV10-3 and TRBJ1-1; D call uncertain. Germline V lookup: CDR1 ENHRY, CDR2 SYGVKD. Trimming shortened V by 2 bases and J by 4 bases, and 5 bases separated the two germline ends. The CDR3 length is 12 residues. CDR3 region: CAISEDGTEAFF. The CDR3 coding sequence is TGTGCCATCAGTGAGGATGGCACTGAAGCTTTCTTT.

This chain links TRBV19 with TRBJ2-7, with TRBD2 identical over 8 bases. This CDR3 contains 14 residues. The J segment lost 4 bases and the V segment lost 1 base, leaving 3 bases of the junction unmatched. The germline V gene encodes CDR1 LNHDA and CDR2 SQIVND (reference sequence). The CDR3 spells CASSIASSGYEQYF. The CDR3 nucleotides are TGTGCCAGTAGTATAGCTTCTAGCGGGTACGAGCAGTACTTC. The variable domain in full, completed from reference TRBV19 and TRBJ2-7, reads DGGITQSPKYLFRKEGQNVTLSCEQNLNHDAMYWYRQDPGQGLRLIYYSQIVNDFQKGDIAEGYSVSREKKESFPLTVTSAQKNPTAFYLCASSIASSGYEQYFGPGTRLTVT.

The chain employs TRBV19 and TRBJ2-7; possibly TRBD2 for D (6 bases). CDR1 is LNHDA, CDR2 SQIVND, per germline (reference sequence). This CDR3 spans 17 amino acids. Trimming took off 3 bases at V and 0 bases at J, with 18 bases between the two ends. The chain's CDR3 is CASSIGGGEAFSYEQYF. CDR3 bases: TGTGCCAGTAGTATCGGCGGTGGGGAGGCCTTCTCCTACGAGCAGTACTTC.

This clone has just a few counts. This chain uses TRBV6-1 with TRBJ2-7; TRBD1 is a possible D gene (5 bases). The germline V gene encodes CDR1 MNHNS and CDR2 SASEGT. Trimming cost V 3 bases and J 1 base, with 7 bases left between them. This CDR3 has 13 amino acids. CDR3 loop: CASSEGPSYEQYF. Here the CDR3 DNA reads TGTGCCAGCAGTGAGGGGCCATCCTACGAGCAGTACTTC.

In its sample, this clone was seen a few times. The rearrangement links TRBV4-2 to TRBJ1-2; perhaps TRBD1 as D (5 bases). The CDR3 length is 16 residues. V lost 0 bases to trimming and J lost 3 bases, with 14 bases between them. The germline gives CDR1 LGHNA, CDR2 YNFKEQ. CDR3 nucleotides: TGTGCCAGCAGCCAAGATCGGGCAGGGAACCACTATGGCTACACCTTC. Translated, it gives CASSQDRAGNHYGYTF.

The rearrangement links TRBV6-1 to TRBJ1-5; TRBD1 aligns across 7 bases. The trim removed 6 bases at V and 7 bases at J, leaving 6 bases unmatched. Per germline, CDR1 MNHNS and CDR2 SASEGT. The CDR3 contains 13 residues. CDR3 DNA sequence: TGTGCCAGCAGGGGGCAGGGGGACCAGCCCCAGCATTTT. Protein sequence: CASRGQGDQPQHF.

Only a few counts were recorded for this clone. This chain links TRBV7-2 with TRBJ2-3; 7 bases line up with TRBD2. The V and J ends lost 2 bases and 13 bases, in that order; junction bases with no gene match: 3. Germline loops: CDR1 SGHTA, CDR2 FQGNSA. The CDR3 extends over 11 amino acids. CDR3: CASSLWGREYF. The CDR3 DNA sequence: TGTGCCAGCAGCTTATGGGGGAGGGAGTATTTT.

This chain links TRBV5-1 with TRBJ2-7; D is perhaps TRBD2 (7 bases). CDR1 and CDR2 (germline): SGHRS, YFSETQ. With 2 bases removed from V and 3 bases from J, the gap between germline ends came to 21 bases. CDR3 length: 17 amino acids. The CDR3 DNA reads as TGCGCCAGCAGCTTCTCTGCGGGGGCCCCATTTGGCTACGAGCAGTACTTC. It translates to CASSFSAGAPFGYEQYF.

This chain connects TRBV30 to TRBJ2-5; D is undetermined. Trimming shortened V by 7 bases and J by 4 bases, and 16 bases separated the two germline ends. CDR3 size: 13 residues. Germline V gives CDR1 GTSNPN, CDR2 SVGIG (reference sequence). CDR3 amino acids: CAFRPPMRETQYF. CDR3 in DNA: TGTGCCTTTAGGCCTCCCATGCGAGAGACCCAGTACTTC. The full variable domain, completed using reference TRBV30 and TRBJ2-5, is SQTIHQWPATLVQPVGSPLSLECTVEGTSNPNLYWYRQAAGRGLQLLFYSVGIGQISSEVPQNLSASRPQDRQFILSSKKLLLSDSGFYLCAFRPPMRETQYFGPGTRLLVL.

The rearrangement uses TRBV28 and TRBJ1-2; 8 bases align to TRBD1. The CDR3 is 13 residues long. Per the germline V gene, CDR1 is MDHEN and CDR2 is SYDVKM. The junction had 11 bases not matched to a gene; V was cut back by 5 bases and J by 12 bases. CDR3 bases: TGTGCCAGCAGTCACCAGGGGGCTCTAAAACACACCTTC. Translated, it gives CASSHQGALKHTF.

V is TRBV19 and J is TRBJ1-5; D gene unclear. The germline V gene has CDR1 LNHDA and CDR2 SQIVND (reference sequence). The CDR3 totals 15 residues. Trimming removed 5 bases from V and 0 bases from J, with 11 bases in between. The CDR3 DNA reads as TGTGCCAGTAGTGATACAGCCAATAGCAATCAGCCCCAGCATTTT. It translates to CASSDTANSNQPQHF.